This entry lists 26 T cell receptor beta chains sequenced from one sample in a study of beta chain features in type 1 diabetes. The study's findings and limits: Moderately but significantly shorter TCRB CDR3s were found in Type 1 diabetes patients in all four CD4+ subsets.

These receptors' targets are unknown. Sequencing targeted expressed TCRB transcripts, as all isolated RNA had been reverse transcribed. Sequencing was performed with immunoSEQ multiplex PCR; in TCRdb, only in-frame clones are kept and a portion is missing. The profile shows 300,000 to 400,000 clones, roughly 12% of them singletons. Sequenced sample: naive CD4+ T cells from blood. Every receptor here comes from a woman under 30 with type 1 diabetes.

This clone was seen a handful of times. This chain uses TRBV7-9 with TRBJ2-1; TRBD2 agrees at 12 bases. The length of the CDR3 is 18 residues. The J segment lost 4 bases and the V segment lost 1 base, leaving 8 bases of the junction unmatched. CDR1 SEHNR and CDR2 FQNEAQ come from the germline V gene (reference sequence). The CDR3, as DNA: TGTGCCAGCAGCTTAGTCCCTCTAGCGGGAGGGAAATACAATGAGCAGTTCTTC. Protein: CASSLVPLAGGKYNEQFF.

The rearrangement links TRBV27 to TRBJ1-5; TRBD1 agrees at 7 bases. Trimming took 5 bases from V and 0 from J; bases not matched to a gene: 4. CDR3 length: 15 amino acids. Germline assignment: CDR1 MNHEY and CDR2 SMNVEV (reference sequence). The CDR3 reads CASSQQGISNQPQHF. The DNA of the CDR3 is TGTGCCAGCAGTCAACAGGGGATTAGCAATCAGCCCCAGCATTTT.

This clone was seen more than once but under ten times. The rearrangement uses TRBV15 and TRBJ2-7; a weak D match, TRBD2 (6 bases). This CDR3 region has 14 residues. The V gene lost 3 bases and the J gene lost 1 base, with 10 bases spanning the gap. CDR1 and CDR2 (germline): LNHNV, YYDKDF (reference sequence). The CDR3 region has the DNA TGTGCCACCAGCAGGTCCGGGGGTTCCTACGAGCAGTACTTC. Translation gives CATSRSGGSYEQYF.

This clone was picked up a small number of times. The chain links TRBV7-8 to TRBJ2-1; maybe TRBD1 (6 bases). The CDR3 is 13 residues long. In germline, CDR1 is SGHVS, CDR2 FQNEAQ. The germline V and J ends were trimmed by 5 bases and 13 bases, with 18 bases remaining between them. In nucleotides, the CDR3 is TGTGCCAGCAGCCCACGCCGGGACAATGCCCAGTTCTTC. Translated, it gives CASSPRRDNAQFF.

The V gene is TRBV5-5, the J gene TRBJ2-5; TRBD1 matches 9 bases. The trim removed 4 bases at V and 4 bases at J, leaving 8 bases unmatched. The CDR3 has 15 amino acids. In germline, CDR1 is SGHKS, CDR2 YYEKEE (reference sequence). The CDR3 nucleotides are TGTGCCAGCAGCAACAACAGGGGGCAGGGAGAGACCCAGTACTTC. Translated, it gives CASSNNRGQGETQYF.

The chain joins TRBV5-1 to TRBJ2-7, with D maybe TRBD1 (6 bases). Per the germline V gene, CDR1 is SGHRS and CDR2 is YFSETQ. This CDR3 is built from 15 residues. The V end lost 1 base, the J end lost 5 bases, and 16 bases lay between the germline ends. CDR3 coding DNA: TGCGCCAGCAGCTTGAGAACACGAGGGGGAGACGAGCAGTACTTC. Its translation: CASSLRTRGGDEQYF.

The rearrangement joins TRBV2 to TRBJ1-2; 8 bases fit TRBD1. V dropped 5 bases and J dropped 4; count of bases not matched to a gene: 9. CDR3 length: 15 amino acids. Germline-derived CDR1 and CDR2 are SNHLY and FYNNEI. The CDR3, as DNA: TGTGCCAGCAGTTTCACCACCCAGGGGGCCTATGGCTACACCTTC. Translation: CASSFTTQGAYGYTF.

The chain couples TRBV23-1 to TRBJ1-3; the D is unclear. TRBV23-1 is treated as an ORF (open reading frame) with a function not yet certain. This CDR3 has 14 residues. V dropped 0 bases and J dropped 1 base, with 4 bases sitting between them. The CDR3 reads CASSQSPSGNTIYF. The CDR3 DNA reads as TGCGCCAGCAGTCAATCCCCGTCTGGAAACACCATATATTTT.

V is TRBV7-9 and J is TRBJ2-3; possibly TRBD1 for D (5 bases). V was shortened by 1 base and J by 4 bases, with 9 bases between the two germline ends. In germline, CDR1 is SEHNR, CDR2 FQNEAQ (reference sequence). The CDR3 covers 14 residues. CDR3 DNA sequence: TGTGCCAGCAGCTTAGACAGGTCATCAGATACGCAGTATTTT. Protein sequence: CASSLDRSSDTQYF.

The chain uses TRBV9 and TRBJ1-2; D remains unclear. This CDR3 spans 15 amino acids. Germline V CDR1 and CDR2: SGDLS, YYNGEE. V dropped 2 bases and J dropped 6 bases, with 17 bases sitting between them. CDR3 protein: CASSVGGRVSDGYTF. The CDR3 DNA follows: TGTGCCAGCAGCGTGGGAGGGCGGGTTTCGGATGGCTACACCTTC.

This chain links TRBV18 with TRBJ2-1; D not certain. The germline V gene has CDR1 KGHSH and CDR2 LQKENI. V gave up 4 bases and J gave up 5 bases, with 9 bases separating them. The CDR3 extends over 13 amino acids. The CDR3 sequence: CASSLPTHNEQFF. As DNA, the CDR3 is TGTGCCAGCTCACTTCCTACCCACAATGAGCAGTTCTTC.

The CDR3 DNA is TGTGCCAGGGGACTAGGCGAGCAGTACGTC. It codes for CARGLGEQYV. The rearrangement links TRBV28 to TRBJ2-7, with TRBD2 identical over 8 bases. With V trimmed by 9 bases and J by 6 bases, 1 base remained unmatched. Per the germline V gene, CDR1 is MDHEN and CDR2 is SYDVKM. This CDR3 has 10 amino acids.

This clone was seen a few times. The chain has TRBV25-1 and TRBJ2-1; no clear D gene. The CDR3 runs 15 residues. The V end lost 3 bases, the J end lost 4 bases, and 13 bases lay between the germline ends. CDR1 and CDR2 (germline): MGHDK, SYGVNS. The CDR3 is CASSESLTLYNEQFF. The CDR3 coding sequence is TGTGCCAGCAGTGAGTCCCTTACATTATACAATGAGCAGTTCTTC. The full variable domain, with the rest looked up from reference TRBV25-1 and TRBJ2-1, is EADIYQTPRYLVIGTGKKITLECSQTMGHDKMYWYQQDPGMELHLIHYSYGVNSTEKGDLSSESTVSRIRTEHFPLTLESARPSHTSQYLCASSESLTLYNEQFFGPGTRLTVL.

With regard to this clone: The sample carries other DNA sequences with the same CDR3. This chain joins TRBV18 and TRBJ2-7; tentatively, D is TRBD1 (6 bases). The CDR3 consists of 13 residues. Germline-derived CDR1 and CDR2 are KGHSH and LQKENI. V lost 3 bases, J lost 2 bases, and 8 bases lay in between. CDR3 residues: CASSPAGAYEQYV. The CDR3 DNA reads TGTGCCAGCTCACCGGCAGGGGCCTACGAGCAGTACGTC.

The V and J genes are TRBV10-2 and TRBJ2-4; 7 positions agree with TRBD2. Germline V lookup: CDR1 WSHSY, CDR2 SAAADI. J was trimmed by 3 bases and V by 10 bases; bases with no gene match: 9. The CDR3 loop spans 14 amino acids. The CDR3 region is CAIGSGMDKNIQYF. CDR3 DNA sequence: TGCGCCATTGGAAGCGGGATGGACAAAAACATTCAGTACTTC.

The sample holds a few counts of this clone. The chain recombines TRBV14 with TRBJ2-1; D may be TRBD2 (5 bases). The CDR3 extends over 15 amino acids. Germline-derived CDR1 and CDR2 are SGHDN and FVKESK. The V and J ends lost 0 bases and 7 bases respectively, with 13 bases between them. CDR3 amino acids: CASSQEKERRNEQFF. The DNA of the CDR3 is TGTGCCAGCAGCCAAGAGAAGGAGCGGAGGAATGAGCAGTTCTTC. Combining the CDR3 with reference TRBV14 and TRBJ2-1 gives the whole variable domain EAGVTQFPSHSVIEKGQTVTLRCDPISGHDNLYWYRRVMGKEIKFLLHFVKESKQDESGMPNNRFLAERTGGTYSTLKVQPAELEDSGVYFCASSQEKERRNEQFFGPGTRLTVL.

This rearrangement joins TRBV7-9 to TRBJ2-2; 11 bases agree with TRBD2. J was trimmed by 5 bases and V by 6 bases; bases with no gene match: 5. The germline gives CDR1 SEHNR, CDR2 FQNEAQ (reference sequence). This CDR3 contains 15 residues. This CDR3 reads CASRLAGVETGELFF. In DNA, the CDR3 is TGTGCCAGCAGACTAGCGGGAGTTGAGACCGGGGAGCTGTTTTTT.

The chain has TRBV5-4 and TRBJ2-3; TRBD1 might be the D (6 bases). The CDR3 runs to 15 residues. The germline V gene encodes CDR1 SGHNT and CDR2 YYREEE (reference sequence). The V gene lost 4 bases and the J gene lost 0 bases, with 12 bases spanning the gap. CDR3 loop: CASSQDRRSTDTQYF. CDR3 nucleotides: TGTGCCAGCAGCCAAGACAGGCGAAGCACAGATACGCAGTATTTT.

This clone was seen a handful of times. The chain combines TRBV19 with TRBJ2-7, with 7 nucleotides matching TRBD1. CDR1 is LNHDA and CDR2 is SQIVND in the germline V gene (reference sequence). The length of the CDR3 is 14 residues. J lost 11 bases, V lost 4 bases, and 14 bases had no gene match. The CDR3 DNA sequence: TGTGCCAGTAGTAAGACCTTCGGGACAGTTGAAAAGTACTTC. Protein product: CASSKTFGTVEKYF.

CDR3 sequence (DNA): TGTGCCAGCAGCGTAGCAGACGGGAGAAGAGACAATGAGCAGTTCTTC. It translates to CASSVADGRRDNEQFF. The genes are TRBV9 and TRBJ2-1; possible D gene TRBD2, 6 bases. Trimming removed 0 bases at V and 5 bases at J, with 15 bases between. The CDR3 has 16 amino acids. Germline V lookup: CDR1 SGDLS, CDR2 YYNGEE.

The table lists this clone with a few counts. The V call is TRBV4-1, the J call TRBJ1-3; the D is unclear. The CDR3 spans 15 residues. Deletions cut 4 bases from V and 0 bases from J, with 10 bases between. From germline, CDR1 is MGHRA and CDR2 YSYEKL. The DNA of the CDR3 is TGCGCCAGCAGCCGCGAGTGGGCCTCTGGAAACACCATATATTTT. Protein product: CASSREWASGNTIYF.

The chain employs TRBV11-2 and TRBJ2-7, with D tentatively TRBD1 (6 bases). V was clipped by 0 bases and J by 4 bases, with 7 bases between them. The V gene's germline CDR1 is SGHAT and CDR2 FQNNGV. The CDR3 has 13 amino acids. The CDR3 DNA sequence: TGTGCCAGCAGCTTAGACAGGGGATACGAGCAGTACGTC. Amino acids: CASSLDRGYEQYV.

V and J are TRBV6-5 and TRBJ2-3; 10 nucleotides line up with TRBD2. This CDR3 has 16 amino acids. The V and J ends lost 0 bases and 3 bases, in that order; junction bases with no gene match: 3. Germline V gene lookup returns CDR1 MNHEY and CDR2 SVGAGI. CDR3: CASSYSPSGSTDTQYF. DNA of the CDR3: TGTGCCAGCAGTTACTCGCCTAGCGGGAGTACAGATACGCAGTATTTT.

This clone was detected only a few times. The chain employs TRBV7-9 and TRBJ2-1, with TRBD2 matching over 9 bases. Trimming took 1 base from V and 3 from J; bases not matched to a gene: 4. This CDR3 comprises 16 residues. Germline assignment: CDR1 SEHNR and CDR2 FQNEAQ (reference sequence). This chain's CDR3 is CASSLGLADYYNEQFF. The CDR3 nucleotides read TGTGCCAGCAGCTTAGGACTAGCGGACTACTACAATGAGCAGTTCTTC.

The chain couples TRBV19 to TRBJ2-5; D perhaps matches TRBD1 (5 bases). Trimming removed 6 bases from V and 7 bases from J, with 24 bases in between. CDR1 and CDR2 from the germline V gene are LNHDA and SQIVND (reference sequence). The CDR3 consists of 16 residues. The CDR3: CASSPHGRVAGVTQYF. The CDR3 region has the DNA TGTGCCAGTAGCCCCCACGGCAGGGTAGCTGGAGTGACCCAGTACTTC.

The J gene is TRBJ2-5, the V gene TRBV7-9; 15 nucleotides agree with TRBD2. This CDR3 contains 16 residues. The junction had 6 bases not matched to a gene; V was cut back by 5 bases and J by 5 bases. Germline V gives CDR1 SEHNR, CDR2 FQNEAQ (reference sequence). The CDR3 sequence: CASSKGLAGGFETQYF. CDR3 in DNA: TGTGCCAGCAGCAAGGGACTAGCGGGAGGTTTTGAGACCCAGTACTTC.